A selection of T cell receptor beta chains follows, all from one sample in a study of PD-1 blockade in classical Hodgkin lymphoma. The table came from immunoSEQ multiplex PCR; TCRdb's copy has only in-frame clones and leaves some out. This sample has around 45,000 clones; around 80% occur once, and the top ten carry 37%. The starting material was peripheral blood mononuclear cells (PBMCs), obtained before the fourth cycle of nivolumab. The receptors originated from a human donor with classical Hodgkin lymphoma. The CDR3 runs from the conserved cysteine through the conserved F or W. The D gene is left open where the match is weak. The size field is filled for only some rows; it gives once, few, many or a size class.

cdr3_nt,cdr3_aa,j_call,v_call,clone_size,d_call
TGTGCCAGCAGCTTAGGACAGGGGGCTTACGAGCAGTACTTC,CASSLGQGAYEQYF,TRBJ2-7,TRBV7-9,NA,TRBD1
TGTGCCAGCAGCCCCGGACGGGTCGATGGCTACACCTTC,CASSPGRVDGYTF,TRBJ1-2,TRBV7-2,medium-sized,NA
TGCGCCAGCAGCGCACGGACAGGTCCTGTGCTTGACTCACCCCTCCACTTT,CASSARTGPVLDSPLHF,TRBJ1-6,TRBV5-1,few,TRBD1
TGTGCCAGTAGCGGGGGGGTGTGGGAGACCCAGTACTTC,CASSGGVWETQYF,TRBJ2-5,TRBV19,NA,TRBD2
TGTGCCAGCAGTTACTCGTACAGGGCCGCGGGCTATGGCTACACCTTC,CASSYSYRAAGYGYTF,TRBJ1-2,TRBV6-5,NA,NA
TGTGCCAGCAGCCCCTCCCCTAGCGGGGGGGCAAGTGAGCAGTTCTTC,CASSPSPSGGASEQFF,TRBJ2-1,TRBV7-2,NA,TRBD2
TGTGCCAGCAGCGACAGGGGCTCGACTAATGAAAAACTGTTTTTT,CASSDRGSTNEKLFF,TRBJ1-4,TRBV6-5,NA,TRBD1
TGTGCCAGTAGTATTAAGGGAGGGGCAGAGACCCAGTACTTC,CASSIKGGAETQYF,TRBJ2-5,TRBV19,NA,TRBD2
TGTGCCAGCACCAGGACAGGGAGGGCCGGGGAGCTGTTTTTT,CASTRTGRAGELFF,TRBJ2-2,TRBV9,NA,NA
TGTGCCAGCAGCCAAGCTTCATACGGATGGGAGACCCAGTACTTC,CASSQASYGWETQYF,TRBJ2-5,TRBV14,NA,NA
TGTGCCATCAGCCCACCCGGGAACTATGGCTACACCTTC,CAISPPGNYGYTF,TRBJ1-2,TRBV10-3,NA,NA